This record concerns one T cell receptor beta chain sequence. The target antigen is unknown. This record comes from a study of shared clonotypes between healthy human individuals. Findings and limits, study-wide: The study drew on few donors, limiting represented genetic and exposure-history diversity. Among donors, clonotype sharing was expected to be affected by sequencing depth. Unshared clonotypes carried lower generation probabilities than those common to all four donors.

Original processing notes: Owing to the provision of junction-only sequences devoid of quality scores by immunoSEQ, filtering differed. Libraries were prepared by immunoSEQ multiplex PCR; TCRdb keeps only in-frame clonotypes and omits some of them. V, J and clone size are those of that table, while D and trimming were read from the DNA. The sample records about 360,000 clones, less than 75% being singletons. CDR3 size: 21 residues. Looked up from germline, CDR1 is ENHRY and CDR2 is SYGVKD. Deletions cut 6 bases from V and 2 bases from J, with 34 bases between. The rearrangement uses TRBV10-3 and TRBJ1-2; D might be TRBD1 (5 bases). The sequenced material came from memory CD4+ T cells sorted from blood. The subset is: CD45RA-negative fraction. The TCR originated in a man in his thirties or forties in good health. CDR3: CAIRTGLRSSAGPSENYGYTF. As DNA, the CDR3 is TGTGCCATCAGAACGGGCCTGCGGTCTTCGGCGGGACCATCTGAGAACTATGGCTACACCTTC.